This T cell receptor beta chain was identified during a study of Ad26.COV2.S vaccination and SARS-CoV-2 variants. At the level of the study: Administration of Ad26.COV2.S was intramuscular, either once or twice 56 days apart. General study results and limits: Spike-specific CD8+ and CD4+ T cell responses reportedly showed substantial breadth after vaccination.

Using immunoSEQ multiplex PCR, the repertoire was profiled, and TCRdb retains in-frame clones only, with some absent. The sample has around 300,000 clones, more than 85% seen once; the top ten hold around 4.5%. Details on this clone: Its antigen is as yet unknown.

Described treatment: about 20 received Ad26.COV2.S at low or high dose, single or two shots; 5 received placebo; per-sample allocation not given. The samples date from day 63 after the first vaccine or placebo injection. CDR3 size: 14 residues. J was trimmed by 6 bases and V by 0 bases; bases with no gene match: 2. CDR1 and CDR2 from the germline V gene are MNHEY and SVGAGI. This chain connects TRBV6-5 to TRBJ2-7, with 10 bases identical to TRBD1. The TCR was taken from a person between 18 and 59 years old who received the Ad26.COV2.S COVID-19 vaccine or a placebo. Sequencing used peripheral blood, obtained in a trial of Ad26.COV2.S vaccine versus placebo. CDR3 amino acids: CASSYSGQGPEQYF. Written as DNA, the CDR3 is TGTGCCAGCAGTTACTCGGGACAGGGGCCCGAGCAGTACTTC.